This entry features one TCR beta chain sequence. Antigen specificity is unknown. TCRdb's table, derived via immunoSEQ multiplex PCR, lists solely in-frame clones and lacks some. The sample includes some 45,000 clones, around 90% of them seen just once. This sample was taken from a study of graft-versus-host responses after intestinal transplantation. Broader study findings: Early post-transplant declines in HvG were associated with peak levels of circulating GvH clones. Allografts of one patient group, those with graft-donor T cell macrochimerism, had high graft-versus-host to host-versus-graft clonal ratios. Present in recipient marrow, GvH clones included some that appeared first in ileum or blood.

The TCR comes from a human patient who received an intestinal transplant, so some T cells may come from the graft donor. The input for sequencing was PBMCs, taken 524 days after transplant.

CDR3 in amino acids: CASSRSSGQETQYF. CDR3 sequence (DNA): TGTGCCAGTAGTAGGTCTAGCGGACAAGAGACCCAGTACTTC. The V gene is TRBV19, the J gene TRBJ2-5; 7 bases agree with TRBD2. Germline V CDR1 and CDR2: LNHDA, SQIVND (reference sequence). The CDR3 totals 14 residues. With 4 bases clipped from V and 2 bases from J, the junction kept 4 bases outside the gene matches.